This paragraph reports one T cell receptor beta chain. Its antigen is currently unknown. This sample was included in a study of cytomegalovirus exposure and HLA in healthy donors. Study context: Out of about 180 million T cells, an earlier analysis found 117 million unique TCR beta sequences in total. General observations from the study: Overall, roughly 170 TCR beta chains were annotated as cytomegalovirus-associated.

The PCR had 60 Vbeta and 13 Jbeta primers. TCRdb keeps only in-frame clones here, not all; method: immunoSEQ multiplex PCR. Among 110,000 or so clones, 80% to 90% were seen once, and the ten largest hold 1.5% to 2%. Input material: PBMCs. The sequence was collected from a man in his forties in good health and CMV-seronegative.

This CDR3 reads CASSKPPGANYGYTF. Here the CDR3 DNA reads TGTGCCAGCAGCAAACCCCCCGGGGCTAACTATGGCTACACCTTC. This chain uses TRBV21-1 with TRBJ1-2. TRBV21-1 is a pseudogene. CDR3 length: 15 residues.